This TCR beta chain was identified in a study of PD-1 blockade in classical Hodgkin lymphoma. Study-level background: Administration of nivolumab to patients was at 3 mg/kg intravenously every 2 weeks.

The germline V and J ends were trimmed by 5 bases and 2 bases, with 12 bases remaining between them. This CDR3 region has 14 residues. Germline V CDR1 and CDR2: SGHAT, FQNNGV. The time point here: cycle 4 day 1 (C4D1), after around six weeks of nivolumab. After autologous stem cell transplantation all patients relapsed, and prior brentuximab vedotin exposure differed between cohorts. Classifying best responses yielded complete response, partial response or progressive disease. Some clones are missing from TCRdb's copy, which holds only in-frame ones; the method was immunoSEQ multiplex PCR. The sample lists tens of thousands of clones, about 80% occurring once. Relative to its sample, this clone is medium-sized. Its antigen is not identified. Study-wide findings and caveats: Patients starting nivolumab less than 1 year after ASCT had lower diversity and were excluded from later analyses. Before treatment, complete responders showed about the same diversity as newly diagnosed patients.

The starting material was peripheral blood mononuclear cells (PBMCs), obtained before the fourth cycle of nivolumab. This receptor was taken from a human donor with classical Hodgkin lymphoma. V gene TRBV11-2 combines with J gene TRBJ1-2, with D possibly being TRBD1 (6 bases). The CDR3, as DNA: TGTGCCAGCAGCAGCTCACAGGGCAACTATGGCTACACCTTC. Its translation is CASSSSQGNYGYTF.